A single sample gave rise to the 20 T cell receptor beta chains below, sequenced in a study of blood T cell repertoires in COVID-19. Here immunoSEQ multiplex PCR was the method, and the copy in TCRdb shows in-frame clones only, minus some. The sample has 250,000 to 350,000 clones; approximately 85% are singletons. The sample comprised PBMCs or T cells enriched from blood (not recorded which). The receptors were gathered from a woman aged 30 to 39 who had recovered from COVID-19.

The gene calls are TRBV7-2 and TRBJ2-3; weak D call: TRBD2 (6 bases). Trimming took off 5 bases at V and 3 bases at J, with 24 bases between the two ends. Germline values: CDR1 SGHTA, CDR2 FQGNSA. CDR3 size: 18 residues. As DNA, the CDR3 is TGTGCCAGCAGCCCTTTAGGCGGGATTCCTGCCCTAACAGATACGCAGTATTTT. Translated, it gives CASSPLGGIPALTDTQYF.

Only a few counts were recorded for this clone. The sample contains more than one DNA sequence encoding this CDR3. This sequence joins TRBV19 and TRBJ1-4; D uncertain. Per germline, CDR1 LNHDA and CDR2 SQIVND (reference sequence). CDR3 length equals 14 residues. Trimming removed 3 bases at V and 2 bases at J, with 7 bases between. The DNA of the CDR3 is TGTGCCAGTAGTATTGCGGCTACTAATGAAAAACTGTTTTTT. It is translated as CASSIAATNEKLFF.

The chain carries TRBV29-1 and TRBJ1-5, with 7 nucleotides matching TRBD1. Germline CDR1 SQVTM, CDR2 ANQGSEA. There are 13 residues in the CDR3. V shed 4 bases and J 5 bases; nucleotides not matched to a gene: 5. Here the CDR3 reads CSVGQGPDQPQHF. CDR3 nucleotides: TGCAGCGTTGGACAGGGCCCGGATCAGCCCCAGCATTTT.

To note about this clone: This same CDR3 is encoded by further DNA sequences in the sample. CDR3 nucleotides: TGTGCCAGCAGTCGACAGGGGAGCTACGAGCAGTACTTC. This codes for CASSRQGSYEQYF. The chain couples TRBV2 to TRBJ2-7; TRBD1 matches 8 bases. Germline V gives CDR1 SNHLY, CDR2 FYNNEI. This CDR3 region has 13 residues. V lost 5 bases, J lost 3 bases, and 3 bases stayed unmatched.

This clone appeared once. This sequence joins TRBV30 and TRBJ2-7; 10 nucleotides agree with TRBD2. The V gene end was trimmed by 0 bases and the J gene end by 4 bases; junction bases not matched to a gene: 6. CDR3 length equals 15 residues. From germline, CDR1 is GTSNPN and CDR2 SVGIG (reference sequence). This chain's CDR3 is CAWSVSSGRAYEQYF. The DNA of the CDR3 is TGTGCCTGGAGTGTTTCGAGCGGGAGGGCTTACGAGCAGTACTTC.

This clone was found once. The V and J genes are TRBV19 and TRBJ1-6; D call uncertain. CDR1 is LNHDA and CDR2 is SQIVND in the germline V gene (reference sequence). The CDR3 spans 14 residues. Trimming pared 3 bases from V and 4 bases from J, leaving 7 bases between. The CDR3 coding sequence is TGTGCCAGTAGTATCCGGGATTATAATTCACCCCTCCACTTT. It codes for CASSIRDYNSPLHF.

This clone was found a few times. The chain links TRBV6-4 to TRBJ2-1; 7 bases match TRBD1. CDR1 MRHNA and CDR2 SNTAGT come from the germline V gene. V was clipped by 10 bases and J by 0 bases; unmatched bases: 18. This CDR3 comprises 18 residues. The CDR3 reads CATAKGTALGSSYNEQFF. The CDR3 DNA reads as TGTGCCACCGCCAAAGGGACAGCCCTAGGAAGCTCCTACAATGAGCAGTTCTTC.

This chain's CDR3 is CASSGLAGGTDTQYF. The CDR3 DNA reads TGCGCCAGCAGTGGACTAGCGGGGGGCACAGATACGCAGTATTTT. V usage is TRBV10-1 and J usage is TRBJ2-3; 12 bases line up with TRBD2. J gave up 1 base and V 4 bases, and 0 bases lay outside the gene matches. CDR3 length: 15 amino acids. The germline V gene has CDR1 WNHNN and CDR2 SYGVQD (reference sequence).

The CDR3 DNA is TGTGCCAGCAGCAGAGGACAGGGGGCGCGCGAGCAGTACTTC. Its translation: CASSRGQGAREQYF. The rearrangement joins TRBV7-9 to TRBJ2-7; 11 bases are a match to TRBD1. J was trimmed by 6 bases and V by 5 bases; bases with no gene match: 6. The germline V gene has CDR1 SEHNR and CDR2 FQNEAQ (reference sequence). The CDR3 contains 14 residues. Filled out from reference TRBV7-9 and TRBJ2-7, the complete variable domain reads DTGVSQNPRHKITKRGQNVTFRCDPISEHNRLYWYRQTLGQGPEFLTYFQNEAQLEKSRLLSDRFSAERPKGSFSTLEIQRTEQGDSAMYLCASSRGQGAREQYFGPGTRLTVT.

The chain recombines TRBV28 with TRBJ2-5, with 8 bases lining up with TRBD1. The V gene end was trimmed by 4 bases and the J gene end by 3 bases; junction bases not matched to a gene: 10. The V gene's germline CDR1 is MDHEN and CDR2 SYDVKM. The CDR3 is 16 residues long. CDR3 sequence reads: CASSYDRGIPKETQYF. The CDR3 DNA reads as TGTGCCAGCAGTTATGACAGGGGTATCCCAAAAGAGACCCAGTACTTC.

The CDR3 sequence: CASSRADSSYEQYF. The CDR3 nucleotides are TGTGCCAGCAGTCGCGCCGACTCTTCCTACGAGCAGTACTTC. V gene TRBV6-2 or TRBV6-3 combines with J gene TRBJ2-7; D is uncertain. Germline loops: CDR1 MNHEY, CDR2 SVGEGT. V lost 5 bases, J lost 1 base, and 12 bases lay in between. The CDR3 spans 14 residues.

In its sample, this clone was seen a few times. V usage is TRBV5-1 and J usage is TRBJ1-2; D uncertain. The CDR3 length is 15 residues. The germline gives CDR1 SGHRS, CDR2 YFSETQ. Between the trimmed V and J ends, which lost 0 bases and 5 bases, there was a span of 14 bases. CDR3 sequence: CASSLETFTWYGYTF. The DNA of the CDR3 is TGCGCCAGCAGCTTGGAAACATTCACCTGGTATGGCTACACCTTC.

V usage is TRBV13 and J usage is TRBJ1-5; 11 positions match TRBD1. There are 16 residues in the CDR3. CDR1 is PRHDT, CDR2 FYEKMQ, per germline (reference sequence). The trim removed 6 bases at V and 5 bases at J, leaving 9 bases unmatched. In DNA, the CDR3 is TGTGCCAGCAGGACATTATCGGACAGGGGGCATCAGCCCCAGCATTTT. Translating it yields CASRTLSDRGHQPQHF.

The chain is built from TRBV20-1 and TRBJ1-4; D is unresolved. V shed 3 bases and J shed 11 bases, with 10 bases lying between them. The CDR3 is 11 amino acids. Germline V gene data show CDR1 as DFQATT and CDR2 as SNEGSKA (reference sequence). In nucleotides, the CDR3 is TGCAGTGCTAGTGACGGTGTGAAACTGTTTTTT. Translated: CSASDGVKLFF.

The chain uses TRBV27 and TRBJ1-3, with TRBD1 as a possible D gene (6 bases). The V and J ends lost 8 bases and 0 bases respectively, with 14 bases between them. CDR1 and CDR2 (germline): MNHEY, SMNVEV (reference sequence). The CDR3 has 15 residues. CDR3 nucleotide sequence: TGTGCCAGCCGAATGGACAGTAACTCTGGAAACACCATATATTTT. It specifies CASRMDSNSGNTIYF.

The J gene is TRBJ2-5, the V gene TRBV5-5; 8 bases match TRBD2. Per the germline V gene, CDR1 is SGHKS and CDR2 is YYEKEE (reference sequence). Trimming at V came to 2 bases and at J to 4 bases, leaving 4 bases not matched to a gene. This CDR3 has 14 amino acids. In nucleotides, the CDR3 is TGTGCCAGCAGCTTTGCGGGGGGAATAGAGACCCAGTACTTC. It yields the protein CASSFAGGIETQYF.

This clone was recorded only once. The chain couples TRBV5-1 to TRBJ2-7; D remains ambiguous. Looked up from germline, CDR1 is SGHRS and CDR2 is YFSETQ. With 4 bases removed from V and 2 bases from J, the gap between germline ends came to 7 bases. This CDR3 has 12 residues. The CDR3 DNA reads as TGCGCCAGCAGCACGGTACCCTACGAGCAGTACTTC. It translates to CASSTVPYEQYF.

The chain carries TRBV10-3 and TRBJ2-7; 7 nucleotides match TRBD1. CDR1 is ENHRY and CDR2 is SYGVKD in the germline V gene. J was trimmed by 5 bases and V by 2 bases; bases with no gene match: 12. This CDR3 is 16 amino acids long. In DNA, the CDR3 is TGTGCCATCAGTGAGGCTGTTGAGACAGGGTGGGACGAGCAGTACTTC. Its protein is CAISEAVETGWDEQYF.

V and J are TRBV2 and TRBJ2-7; tentative D call: TRBD1 (6 bases). The CDR3 extends over 13 amino acids. Between the trimmed V and J ends, which lost 8 bases and 5 bases, there was a span of 16 bases. CDR1 and CDR2 (germline): SNHLY, FYNNEI. The CDR3 nucleotides read TGTGCCAGCTTTGGGGGCAGGGGCGACGAGCAGTACTTC. Protein sequence: CASFGGRGDEQYF.

The genes are TRBV5-5 and TRBJ2-1, with 9 positions matching TRBD2. The CDR3 loop spans 17 amino acids. From germline, CDR1 is SGHKS and CDR2 YYEKEE (reference sequence). Unmatched junction bases numbered 9, after V lost 2 bases and J lost 3 bases. CDR3 sequence reads: CASSLSASGRNYNEQFF. DNA of the CDR3: TGTGCCAGCAGCTTAAGCGCCAGCGGGAGGAACTACAATGAGCAGTTCTTC. Together with reference TRBV5-5 and TRBJ2-1, the CDR3 gives the full variable domain: DAGVTQSPTHLIKTRGQQVTLRCSPISGHKSVSWYQQVLGQGPQFIFQYYEKEERGRGNFPDRFSARQFPNYSSELNVNALLLGDSALYLCASSLSASGRNYNEQFFGPGTRLTVL.